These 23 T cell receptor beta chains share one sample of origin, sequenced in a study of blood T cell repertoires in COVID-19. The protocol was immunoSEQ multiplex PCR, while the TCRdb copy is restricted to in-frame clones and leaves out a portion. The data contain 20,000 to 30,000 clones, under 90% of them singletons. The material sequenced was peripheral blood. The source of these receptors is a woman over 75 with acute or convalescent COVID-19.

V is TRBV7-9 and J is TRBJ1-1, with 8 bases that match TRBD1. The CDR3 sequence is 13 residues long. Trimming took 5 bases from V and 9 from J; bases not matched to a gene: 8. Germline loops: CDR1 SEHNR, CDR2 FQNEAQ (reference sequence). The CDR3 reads CASSPGGTGKAFF. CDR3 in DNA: TGTGCCAGCAGCCCAGGGGGGACAGGAAAAGCTTTCTTT.

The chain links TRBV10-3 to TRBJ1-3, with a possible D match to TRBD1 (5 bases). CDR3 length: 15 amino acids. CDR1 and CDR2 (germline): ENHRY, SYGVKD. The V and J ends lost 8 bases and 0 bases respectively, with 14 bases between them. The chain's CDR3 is CAIGASHNSGNTIYF. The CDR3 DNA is TGTGCCATCGGGGCCAGCCACAACTCTGGAAACACCATATATTTT.

Here the CDR3 reads CASSLHWGGMSDNEQFF. The CDR3 coding sequence is TGTGCCAGCAGTTTACACTGGGGGGGGATGAGCGACAATGAGCAGTTCTTC. The gene calls are TRBV27 and TRBJ2-1; 7 bases fit TRBD2. In germline, CDR1 is MNHEY, CDR2 SMNVEV (reference sequence). Trimming took 2 bases from V and 5 from J; bases not matched to a gene: 12. CDR3 length equals 17 residues.

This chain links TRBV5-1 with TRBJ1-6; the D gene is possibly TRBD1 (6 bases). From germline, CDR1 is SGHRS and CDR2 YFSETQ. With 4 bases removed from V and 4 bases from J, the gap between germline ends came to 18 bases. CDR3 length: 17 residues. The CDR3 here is CASSKRGGGDYNSPLHF. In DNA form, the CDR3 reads TGCGCCAGCAGCAAAAGGGGAGGGGGAGATTATAATTCACCCCTCCACTTT.

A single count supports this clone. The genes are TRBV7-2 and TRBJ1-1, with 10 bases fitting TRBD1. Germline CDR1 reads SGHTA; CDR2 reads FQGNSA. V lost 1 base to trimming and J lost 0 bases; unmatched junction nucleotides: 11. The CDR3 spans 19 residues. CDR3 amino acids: CASSLGFGQGVSVNTEAFF. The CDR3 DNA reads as TGTGCCAGCAGCTTAGGGTTCGGACAGGGGGTGTCGGTGAACACTGAAGCTTTCTTT.

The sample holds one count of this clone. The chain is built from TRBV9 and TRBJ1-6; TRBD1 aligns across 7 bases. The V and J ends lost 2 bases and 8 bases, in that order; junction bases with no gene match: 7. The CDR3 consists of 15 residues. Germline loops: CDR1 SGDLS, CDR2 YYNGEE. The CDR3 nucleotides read TGTGCCAGCAGCGTTTCGGGACAGTCCGATTCACCCCTCCACTTT. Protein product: CASSVSGQSDSPLHF.

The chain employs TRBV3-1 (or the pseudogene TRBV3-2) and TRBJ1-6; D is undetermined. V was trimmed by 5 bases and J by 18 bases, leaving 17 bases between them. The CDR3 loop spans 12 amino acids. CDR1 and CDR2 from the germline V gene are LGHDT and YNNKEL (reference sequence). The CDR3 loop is CASSSGGVAHHF. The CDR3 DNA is TGTGCCAGCAGCTCCGGCGGAGTCGCTCACCACTTT.

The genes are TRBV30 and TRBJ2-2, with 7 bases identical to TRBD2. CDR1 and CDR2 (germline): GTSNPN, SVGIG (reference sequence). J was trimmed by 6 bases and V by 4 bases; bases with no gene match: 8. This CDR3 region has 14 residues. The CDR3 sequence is CAWKSWEGPGELFF. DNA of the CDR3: TGTGCCTGGAAGTCATGGGAGGGCCCCGGGGAGCTGTTTTTT.

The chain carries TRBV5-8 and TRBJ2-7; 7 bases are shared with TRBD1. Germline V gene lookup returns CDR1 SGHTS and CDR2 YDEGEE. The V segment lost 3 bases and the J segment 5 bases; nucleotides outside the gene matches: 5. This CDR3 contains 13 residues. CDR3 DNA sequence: TGTGCCAGCAGCTATATACAGGGGAACGAGCAGTACTTC. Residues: CASSYIQGNEQYF.

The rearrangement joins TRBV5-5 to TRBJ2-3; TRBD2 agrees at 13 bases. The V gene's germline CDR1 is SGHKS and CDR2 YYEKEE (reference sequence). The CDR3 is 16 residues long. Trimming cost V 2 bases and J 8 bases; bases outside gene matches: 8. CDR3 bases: TGTGCCAGCAGCTTTACTAGCGGGGGGGGGCGGAGTACGCAGTATTTT. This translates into CASSFTSGGGRSTQYF.

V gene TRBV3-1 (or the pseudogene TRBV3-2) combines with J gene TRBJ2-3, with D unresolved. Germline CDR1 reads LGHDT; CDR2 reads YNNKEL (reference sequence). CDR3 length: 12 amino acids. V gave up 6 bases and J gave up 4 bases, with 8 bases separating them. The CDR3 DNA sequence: TGTGCCAGCAGTCCCGTCCCAGATACGCAGTATTTT. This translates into CASSPVPDTQYF.

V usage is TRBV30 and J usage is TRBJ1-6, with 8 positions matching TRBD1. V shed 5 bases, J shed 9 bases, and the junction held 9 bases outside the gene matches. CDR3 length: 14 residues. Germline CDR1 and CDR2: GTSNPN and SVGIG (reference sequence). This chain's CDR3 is CAWDLTGGGSPLHF. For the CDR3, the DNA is TGTGCCTGGGACCTAACAGGGGGAGGTTCACCCCTCCACTTT. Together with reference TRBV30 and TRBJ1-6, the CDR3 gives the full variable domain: SQTIHQWPATLVQPVGSPLSLECTVEGTSNPNLYWYRQAAGRGLQLLFYSVGIGQISSEVPQNLSASRPQDRQFILSSKKLLLSDSGFYLCAWDLTGGGSPLHFGNGTRLTVT.

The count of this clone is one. The CDR3 DNA sequence: TGTGCCAGCGGAGGGGTGTTCGCGGGCGAGCAGTACTTC. This encodes CASGGVFAGEQYF. The V gene is TRBV5-4, the J gene TRBJ2-7, with D perhaps matching TRBD2 (6 bases). Germline values: CDR1 SGHNT, CDR2 YYREEE (reference sequence). The CDR3 totals 13 residues. The V end was cut by 7 bases, the J end by 6 bases, with 17 bases between.

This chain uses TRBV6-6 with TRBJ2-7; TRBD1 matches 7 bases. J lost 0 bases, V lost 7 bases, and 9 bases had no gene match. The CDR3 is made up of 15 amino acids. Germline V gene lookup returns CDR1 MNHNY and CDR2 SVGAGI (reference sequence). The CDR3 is CASNPGGSNSYEQYF. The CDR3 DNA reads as TGTGCCAGCAATCCAGGGGGATCAAACTCCTACGAGCAGTACTTC.

CDR3 in amino acids: CATSESVTGELFF. The CDR3 DNA reads TGTGCCACCAGTGAGTCAGTTACCGGGGAGCTGTTTTTT. This rearrangement joins TRBV24-1 to TRBJ2-2; D ambiguous. Germline V gene sequence: CDR1 KGHDR, CDR2 SFDVKD. The CDR3 spans 13 residues. V was cut by 4 bases and J by 5 bases, with 7 bases left in between.

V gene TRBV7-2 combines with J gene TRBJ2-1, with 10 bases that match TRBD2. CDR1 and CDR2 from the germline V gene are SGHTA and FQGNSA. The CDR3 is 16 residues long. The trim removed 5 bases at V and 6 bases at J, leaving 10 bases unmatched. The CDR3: CASSQFGLAVFNEQFF. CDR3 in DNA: TGTGCCAGCAGCCAGTTCGGACTAGCGGTTTTCAATGAGCAGTTCTTC.

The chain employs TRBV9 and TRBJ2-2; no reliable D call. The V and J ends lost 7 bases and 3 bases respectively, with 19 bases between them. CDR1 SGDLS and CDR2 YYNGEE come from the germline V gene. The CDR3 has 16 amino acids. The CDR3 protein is CASGSGGDGYTGELFF. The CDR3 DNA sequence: TGTGCCAGCGGGTCAGGTGGCGACGGATACACCGGGGAGCTGTTTTTT. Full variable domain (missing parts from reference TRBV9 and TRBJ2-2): DSGVTQTPKHLITATGQRVTLRCSPRSGDLSVYWYQQSLDQGLQFLIQYYNGEERAKGNILERFSAQQFPDLHSELNLSSLELGDSALYFCASGSGGDGYTGELFFGEGSRLTVL.

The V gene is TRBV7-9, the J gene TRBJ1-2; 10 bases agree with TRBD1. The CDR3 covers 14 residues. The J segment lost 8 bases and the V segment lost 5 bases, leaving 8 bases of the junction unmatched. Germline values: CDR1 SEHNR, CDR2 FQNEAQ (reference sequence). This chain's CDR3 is CASSGTGATGGYTF. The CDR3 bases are TGTGCCAGCAGCGGGACAGGGGCCACAGGCGGCTACACCTTC.

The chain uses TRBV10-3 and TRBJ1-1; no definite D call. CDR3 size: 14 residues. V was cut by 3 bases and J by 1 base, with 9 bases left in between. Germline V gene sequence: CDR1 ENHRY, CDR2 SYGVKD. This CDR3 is CAISDRVTNTEAFF. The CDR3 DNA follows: TGTGCCATCAGTGATAGAGTTACGAACACTGAAGCTTTCTTT.

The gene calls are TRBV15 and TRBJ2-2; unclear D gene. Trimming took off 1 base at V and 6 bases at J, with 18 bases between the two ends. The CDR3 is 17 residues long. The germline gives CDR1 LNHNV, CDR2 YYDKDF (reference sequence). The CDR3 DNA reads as TGTGCCACCAGCAGAGGGGCATCCACCCAGTTCGCCGGGGAGCTGTTTTTT. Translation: CATSRGASTQFAGELFF.

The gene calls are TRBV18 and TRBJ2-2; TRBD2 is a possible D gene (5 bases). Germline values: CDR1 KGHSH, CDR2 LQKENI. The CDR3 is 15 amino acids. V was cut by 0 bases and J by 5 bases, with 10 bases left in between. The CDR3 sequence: CASSPPTRVTGELFF. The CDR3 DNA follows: TGTGCCAGCTCACCACCTACGCGGGTTACCGGGGAGCTGTTTTTT.

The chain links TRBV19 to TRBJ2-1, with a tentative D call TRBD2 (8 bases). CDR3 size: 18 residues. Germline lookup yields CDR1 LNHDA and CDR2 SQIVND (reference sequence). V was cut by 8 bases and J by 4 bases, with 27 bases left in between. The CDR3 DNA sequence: TGTGCCAGTCACCAGGGGGTAGCGGGAACACCTAATTACAATGAGCAGTTCTTC. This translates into CASHQGVAGTPNYNEQFF. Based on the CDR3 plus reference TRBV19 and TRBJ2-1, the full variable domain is DGGITQSPKYLFRKEGQNVTLSCEQNLNHDAMYWYRQDPGQGLRLIYYSQIVNDFQKGDIAEGYSVSREKKESFPLTVTSAQKNPTAFYLCASHQGVAGTPNYNEQFFGPGTRLTVL.

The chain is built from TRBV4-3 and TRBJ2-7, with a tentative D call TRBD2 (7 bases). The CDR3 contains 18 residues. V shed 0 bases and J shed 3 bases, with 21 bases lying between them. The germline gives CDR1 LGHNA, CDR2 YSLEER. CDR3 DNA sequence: TGCGCCAGCAGCCAAGATCTGGGGGGGGCCGGCACATTCTACGAGCAGTACTTC. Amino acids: CASSQDLGGAGTFYEQYF.